This entry lists 25 T cell receptor beta chains sequenced from one sample in a study of PD-L1 blockade in urothelial cancer. TCRdb's table, derived via immunoSEQ multiplex PCR, lists solely in-frame clones and lacks some. Counted here are approximately 120,000 clones, 86% occurring once; the ten biggest clones make up 2.4%. Time point reported: peripheral blood 6 weeks after treatment start. The specimen comprised PBMCs, sampled around atezolizumab (anti-PD-L1) treatment. Receptor source: a man aged 50 to 59 with urothelial cancer.

The chain joins TRBV4-2 to TRBJ2-1; 9 bases are a match to TRBD2. Germline V gene sequence: CDR1 LGHNA, CDR2 YNFKEQ. The trim removed 1 base at V and 3 bases at J, leaving 7 bases unmatched. The CDR3 length is 17 residues. The CDR3 sequence: CASSQVVSSGIYNEQFF. The CDR3 DNA reads TGTGCCAGCAGCCAAGTTGTCTCTAGCGGGATCTACAATGAGCAGTTCTTC.

As DNA, the CDR3 is TGTGCCAGCAGCTTAGGACAGGGGGCGTTCACTGAAGCTTTCTTT. Translating it yields CASSLGQGAFTEAFF. The chain links TRBV7-9 to TRBJ1-1, with 10 bases that match TRBD1. Unmatched junction bases numbered 3, after V lost 1 base and J lost 4 bases. The CDR3 sequence is 15 residues long. Germline CDR1 reads SEHNR; CDR2 reads FQNEAQ (reference sequence).

This rearrangement joins TRBV4-2 to TRBJ2-5; TRBD2 might be the D (6 bases). The CDR3 has 14 amino acids. Trimming pared 1 base from V and 4 bases from J, leaving 10 bases between. Germline CDR1 LGHNA, CDR2 YNFKEQ. Here the CDR3 DNA reads TGTGCCAGCAGCCAAGGGGGGACTTCAGAGACCCAGTACTTC. This codes for CASSQGGTSETQYF.

This sequence joins TRBV10-2 and TRBJ1-5, with TRBD1 matching 8 bases. The germline CDR1 and CDR2 sequences are WSHSY and SAAADI. The CDR3 is 16 residues long. The J segment lost 9 bases and the V segment lost 6 bases, leaving 16 bases of the junction unmatched. CDR3 region: CASSASYGTGQWPQHF. CDR3 in DNA: TGCGCCAGCAGCGCTTCATACGGGACAGGTCAATGGCCCCAGCATTTT.

This clone was picked up one time. CDR3: CASTTGTAYQETQYF. Here the CDR3 DNA reads TGTGCCAGCACTACCGGGACAGCGTACCAAGAGACCCAGTACTTC. The chain employs TRBV7-9 and TRBJ2-5; 7 bases align to TRBD1. The V and J ends lost 7 bases and 0 bases, in that order; junction bases with no gene match: 8. This CDR3 is 15 amino acids long. Germline CDR1 is SEHNR and CDR2 is FQNEAQ (reference sequence).

The genes are TRBV11-2 and TRBJ2-7; 10 nucleotides line up with TRBD2. From germline, CDR1 is SGHAT and CDR2 FQNNGV. The CDR3 has 14 amino acids. V trimming: 7 bases; J trimming: 6 bases; junction bases outside the gene matches: 9. In nucleotides, the CDR3 is TGTGCCAGCACCTACCTACTAGCGGGAACCGAGCAGTACTTC. Translation gives CASTYLLAGTEQYF.

In regard to this clone: The sample carries other DNA sequences with the same CDR3. The chain employs TRBV4-1 and TRBJ2-2; no reliable D call. Trimming pared 1 base from V and 0 bases from J, leaving 6 bases between. This CDR3 contains 15 residues. CDR1 and CDR2 (germline): MGHRA, YSYEKL. The CDR3 nucleotides are TGCGCCAGCAGCCAAGGTCTTGCGAACACCGGGGAGCTGTTTTTT. This sequence encodes CASSQGLANTGELFF.

This chain joins TRBV15 and TRBJ2-1, with 12 bases identical to TRBD2. Germline V gene lookup returns CDR1 LNHNV and CDR2 YYDKDF (reference sequence). Losses at the gene ends were 1 base for V and 4 bases for J; bases not matched to a gene: 2. The CDR3 has 16 amino acids. The DNA for the CDR3 is TGTGCCACCAGCAGAGGGGGGACTAGCGGGTACAATGAGCAGTTCTTC. Residues: CATSRGGTSGYNEQFF.

V is TRBV2 and J is TRBJ1-1; D perhaps matches TRBD1 (6 bases). V was clipped by 6 bases and J by 0 bases, with 8 bases between them. Germline V gene lookup returns CDR1 SNHLY and CDR2 FYNNEI. This CDR3 contains 13 residues. The DNA for the CDR3 is TGTGCCAGCAGCAGGGGTATGAACACTGAAGCTTTCTTT. Its protein is CASSRGMNTEAFF.

The count of this clone is one. The V and J genes are TRBV6-5 and TRBJ2-7; 9 nucleotides agree with TRBD1. The CDR3 runs 14 residues. With V trimmed by 8 bases and J by 1 base, 6 bases remained unmatched. CDR1 is MNHEY and CDR2 is SVGAGI in the germline V gene. The chain's CDR3 is CASGRGTGSYEQYF. The CDR3 DNA is TGTGCCAGCGGACGGGGGACAGGGTCCTACGAGCAGTACTTC.

This chain joins TRBV6-1 and TRBJ2-2, with TRBD1 identical over 9 bases. The V segment lost 7 bases and the J segment 7 bases; nucleotides outside the gene matches: 7. Germline V gene lookup returns CDR1 MNHNS and CDR2 SASEGT. The CDR3 runs to 14 residues. This CDR3 is CASNRDRVGGELFF. DNA for the CDR3: TGTGCCAGCAACCGGGACAGGGTAGGCGGGGAGCTGTTTTTT.

The rearrangement joins TRBV5-1 to TRBJ2-7, with 10 bases matching TRBD1. Germline V CDR1 and CDR2: SGHRS, YFSETQ. V dropped 3 bases and J dropped 3; count of bases not matched to a gene: 9. This CDR3 is built from 16 residues. CDR3 in amino acids: CASSWAGTGVLYEQYF. The CDR3 nucleotides read TGCGCCAGCAGCTGGGCCGGGACAGGGGTCCTCTACGAGCAGTACTTC.

The chain uses TRBV27 and TRBJ1-1; tentative D call: TRBD1 (5 bases). Germline V CDR1 and CDR2: MNHEY, SMNVEV (reference sequence). The germline V and J ends were trimmed by 3 bases and 5 bases, with 13 bases remaining between them. This CDR3 has 14 residues. This CDR3 is CASSFSFRETEAFF. CDR3 in DNA: TGTGCCAGCAGTTTTAGCTTCAGGGAAACTGAAGCTTTCTTT.

This chain joins TRBV7-2 and TRBJ1-4, with TRBD1 identical over 9 bases. Germline V gene sequence: CDR1 SGHTA, CDR2 FQGNSA. J gave up 8 bases and V 5 bases, and 6 bases lay outside the gene matches. The CDR3 runs to 14 residues. The CDR3 region is CASSAGQGPEKLFF. The CDR3 DNA reads as TGTGCCAGCAGCGCGGGACAGGGCCCCGAAAAACTGTTTTTT.

The chain couples TRBV7-8 to TRBJ2-7; TRBD1 aligns across 11 bases. CDR3 length: 17 amino acids. With 1 base clipped from V and 3 bases from J, the junction kept 8 bases outside the gene matches. Germline V gene lookup returns CDR1 SGHVS and CDR2 FQNEAQ. CDR3 DNA sequence: TGTGCCAGCAGCTTAGGGACAGGGGGCTCCCGAAGCTACGAGCAGTACTTC. Translation gives CASSLGTGGSRSYEQYF.

This chain links TRBV6-1 with TRBJ2-3; TRBD2 might be the D (6 bases). This CDR3 is built from 15 residues. Germline CDR1 reads MNHNS; CDR2 reads SASEGT. Trimming stripped 3 bases from V and 1 base from J, with 11 bases between. The CDR3 DNA is TGTGCCAGCAGTGAGGTCGGCGGGGGCACAGATACGCAGTATTTT. The encoded protein is CASSEVGGGTDTQYF.

The chain uses TRBV18 and TRBJ1-2, with no clear D. The CDR3 is 14 amino acids. In germline, CDR1 is KGHSH, CDR2 LQKENI. Trimming took 3 bases from V and 3 from J, leaving 11 bases between them. The CDR3 sequence: CASSPERSDYGYTF. For the CDR3, the DNA is TGTGCCAGCTCACCGGAGAGATCCGACTATGGCTACACCTTC.

The chain joins TRBV30 to TRBJ1-5; 7 bases match TRBD1. The CDR3 loop spans 14 amino acids. Germline V gene sequence: CDR1 GTSNPN, CDR2 SVGIG (reference sequence). V dropped 2 bases and J dropped 6; count of bases not matched to a gene: 7. CDR3 residues: CAWSKGAVTQPQHF. DNA of the CDR3: TGTGCCTGGAGTAAGGGGGCCGTAACTCAGCCCCAGCATTTT.

About this clone itself: This sample includes further DNA sequences coding for the same CDR3. The chain recombines TRBV30 with TRBJ1-5, with a tentative D call TRBD1 (5 bases). CDR1 GTSNPN and CDR2 SVGIG come from the germline V gene (reference sequence). The CDR3 runs 13 residues. The V and J ends lost 2 bases and 2 bases respectively, with 7 bases between them. CDR3 coding DNA: TGTGCCTGGAGTCCACAGGGCAATCAGCCCCAGCATTTT. This gives the protein CAWSPQGNQPQHF.

The genes are TRBV28 and TRBJ2-7, with 9 bases fitting TRBD2. There are 18 residues in the CDR3. The germline V gene encodes CDR1 MDHEN and CDR2 SYDVKM. V trimming: 6 bases; J trimming: 1 base; junction bases outside the gene matches: 16. The CDR3 coding sequence is TGTGCCAGCAGAGCCGGGACTAGCAAGTTAACGAGTTCCTACGAGCAGTACTTC. Its protein product is CASRAGTSKLTSSYEQYF.

CDR3 sequence reads: CASSASVHQPQHF. CDR3 in DNA: TGTGCCAGCAGTGCTAGTGTCCATCAGCCCCAGCATTTT. V is TRBV6-5 and J is TRBJ1-5; no clear D gene. The V end was cut by 5 bases, the J end by 5 bases, with 10 bases between. Germline V gene sequence: CDR1 MNHEY, CDR2 SVGAGI. The length of the CDR3 is 13 residues.

This clone appeared a single time. The CDR3 DNA reads TGTGCCAGCAGTCCCAGGGGCTCTGGAAACACCATATATTTT. Translating it yields CASSPRGSGNTIYF. The chain carries TRBV27 and TRBJ1-3; D possibly corresponds to TRBD1 (6 bases). The V gene lost 5 bases and the J gene lost 0 bases, with 8 bases spanning the gap. The CDR3 contains 14 residues. From germline, CDR1 is MNHEY and CDR2 SMNVEV (reference sequence).

This clone was counted a few times. This chain connects TRBV4-2 to TRBJ2-1; 8 nucleotides line up with TRBD2. Looked up from germline, CDR1 is LGHNA and CDR2 is YNFKEQ. The V gene end was trimmed by 3 bases and the J gene end by 7 bases; junction bases not matched to a gene: 14. CDR3 length equals 17 residues. CDR3 DNA: TGTGCCAGCAGCCAGGACGGGGATGGCGGGAGGAGTAATGAGCAGTTCTTC. As protein: CASSQDGDGGRSNEQFF.

The chain links TRBV10-3 to TRBJ2-1, with 9 positions matching TRBD2. The CDR3 runs 16 residues. After removal of 5 bases from V and 7 bases from J, the junction contained 12 bases not matched to a gene. Germline V CDR1 and CDR2: ENHRY, SYGVKD. Here the CDR3 reads CAISQTTSGGRNEQFF. CDR3 DNA sequence: TGTGCCATCAGTCAAACGACTAGCGGAGGGAGGAATGAGCAGTTCTTC.

This clone was counted once. The chain couples TRBV6-1 to TRBJ2-3; 10 bases align to TRBD2. The CDR3 is made up of 17 amino acids. Germline loops: CDR1 MNHNS, CDR2 SASEGT. V trimming: 4 bases; J trimming: 4 bases; junction bases outside the gene matches: 11. CDR3 region: CASSATPGTSVPDTQYF. The CDR3 bases are TGTGCCAGCAGTGCTACCCCCGGGACTAGCGTCCCAGATACGCAGTATTTT.